Each of the 12 T cell receptor beta chains below was sequenced from the same sample in a study of beta chain features in type 1 diabetes. Broader study findings: A moderate, significant TCRB CDR3 shortening appeared in type 1 diabetes across four CD4+ subsets.

What these receptors recognize is not known. All of the isolated RNA was reverse transcribed, so expressed TCRB transcripts were sequenced. Only in-frame clones appear in the TCRdb table, and some are missing; sequencing was by immunoSEQ multiplex PCR. Found here are 600,000 to 700,000 clones, over 10% of them singletons; the top ten hold more than 0.09%. Sequenced sample: naive CD4+ T cells from blood. The receptors shown here come from a man aged 25 to 40 with type 1 diabetes.

This clone showed up just a few times. This chain joins TRBV30 and TRBJ2-2; 9 bases match TRBD1. The junction had 15 bases not matched to a gene; V was cut back by 5 bases and J by 5 bases. The CDR3 is 17 residues long. From germline, CDR1 is GTSNPN and CDR2 SVGIG (reference sequence). Here the CDR3 DNA reads TGTGCCTGGGCGGATGAGTCCGGGACAGGGAGGACCGGGGAGCTGTTTTTT. It translates to CAWADESGTGRTGELFF.

This clone has a handful of counts. The chain links TRBV6-1 to TRBJ2-5; D remains ambiguous. Per germline, CDR1 MNHNS and CDR2 SASEGT. The germline V and J ends were trimmed by 6 bases and 0 bases, with 11 bases remaining between them. This CDR3 is 14 amino acids long. CDR3 coding DNA: TGTGCCAGCAGCATCACCAGCCACCAAGAGACCCAGTACTTC. This codes for CASSITSHQETQYF.

In this sample, this clone turned up a few times. The chain uses TRBV6-1 and TRBJ2-1; perhaps TRBD1 as D (6 bases). The germline CDR1 and CDR2 sequences are MNHNS and SASEGT. Trimming pared 4 bases from V and 2 bases from J, leaving 15 bases between. The CDR3 is 16 residues long. As DNA, the CDR3 is TGTGCCAGCAGTGCGGTAGGGGGTTACACCTACAATGAGCAGTTCTTC. Encoded protein: CASSAVGGYTYNEQFF.

This clone has more than one count but fewer than ten. The chain recombines TRBV7-8 with TRBJ2-1; TRBD1 or TRBD2 may be the D gene (6 bases each). Trimming removed 2 bases at V and 4 bases at J, with 12 bases between. The CDR3 covers 15 residues. Germline CDR1 is SGHVS and CDR2 is FQNEAQ. The CDR3 region is CASSLRRGTYNEQFF. The CDR3 coding sequence is TGTGCCAGCAGCTTACGGAGGGGGACATACAATGAGCAGTTCTTC.

This chain connects TRBV9 to TRBJ1-2; D may be TRBD1 (5 bases). Per germline, CDR1 SGDLS and CDR2 YYNGEE. Trimming pared 0 bases from V and 4 bases from J, leaving 13 bases between. This CDR3 is 15 amino acids long. CDR3 sequence reads: CASSVGDAAGYGYTF. The CDR3 nucleotides read TGTGCCAGCAGCGTAGGGGACGCCGCTGGCTATGGCTACACCTTC.

This rearrangement joins TRBV11-2 to TRBJ2-1; D is undetermined. CDR1 SGHAT and CDR2 FQNNGV come from the germline V gene. The CDR3 sequence is 13 residues long. The V end lost 1 base, the J end lost 5 bases, and 6 bases lay between the germline ends. CDR3 residues: CASSLGSNNEQFF. The CDR3, as DNA: TGTGCCAGCAGCTTAGGGTCCAACAATGAGCAGTTCTTC.

Remarks on this clone: Other DNA sequences of this sample code for an identical CDR3. The chain uses TRBV19 and TRBJ2-5; the D gene is possibly TRBD1 (6 bases). This CDR3 comprises 13 residues. Germline-derived CDR1 and CDR2 are LNHDA and SQIVND (reference sequence). V lost 3 bases, J lost 4 bases, and 9 bases lay in between. CDR3: CASSIGGVETQYF. CDR3 coding DNA: TGTGCCAGTAGTATTGGGGGCGTAGAGACCCAGTACTTC.

This sequence joins TRBV5-1 and TRBJ2-1; the match to TRBD2 covers 9 bases. Germline CDR1 reads SGHRS; CDR2 reads YFSETQ. The CDR3 is 15 amino acids. Trimming at V came to 1 base and at J to 7 bases, leaving 6 bases not matched to a gene. The CDR3 DNA reads as TGCGCCAGCAGCTTGCAATGGACTAGCGCGAATGAGCAGTTCTTC. Its protein product is CASSLQWTSANEQFF.

The sample holds a few counts of this clone. At the DNA level, this CDR3 is encoded by other sequences in the same sample as well. This sequence joins TRBV2 and TRBJ1-5; D not certain. Trimming took 6 bases from V and 3 from J, leaving 6 bases between them. The germline V gene encodes CDR1 SNHLY and CDR2 FYNNEI. This CDR3 region has 12 residues. CDR3 nucleotides: TGTGCCAGCAGAGGAGACAATCAGCCCCAGCATTTT. Protein product: CASRGDNQPQHF.

This clone occurred a few times. J is TRBJ1-4 and V is TRBV9; the D is unclear. CDR1 is SGDLS, CDR2 YYNGEE, per germline. The length of the CDR3 is 13 residues. V was shortened by 3 bases and J by 5 bases, with 8 bases between the two germline ends. The CDR3 nucleotides are TGTGCCAGCAGCGGCTCTGAAAATGAAAAACTGTTTTTT. This codes for CASSGSENEKLFF.

This clone was observed a few times. V and J are TRBV29-1 and TRBJ2-5; weak D call: TRBD1 (5 bases). CDR1 SQVTM and CDR2 ANQGSEA come from the germline V gene. The CDR3 consists of 11 residues. V lost 8 bases, J lost 4 bases, and 11 bases lay in between. The CDR3 bases are TGCAGCTTTGGGCAGGGAGAGACCCAGTACTTC. Its translation is CSFGQGETQYF.

This clone was observed a few times. The chain carries TRBV10-3 and TRBJ1-2, with a weak D call TRBD1 (5 bases). V lost 7 bases and J 3 bases, leaving 15 bases between the germline ends. CDR3 length: 14 residues. Germline V gene data show CDR1 as ENHRY and CDR2 as SYGVKD. This CDR3 is CAIKGTGNHYGYTF. For the CDR3, the DNA is TGTGCCATCAAAGGGACCGGGAACCACTATGGCTACACCTTC.